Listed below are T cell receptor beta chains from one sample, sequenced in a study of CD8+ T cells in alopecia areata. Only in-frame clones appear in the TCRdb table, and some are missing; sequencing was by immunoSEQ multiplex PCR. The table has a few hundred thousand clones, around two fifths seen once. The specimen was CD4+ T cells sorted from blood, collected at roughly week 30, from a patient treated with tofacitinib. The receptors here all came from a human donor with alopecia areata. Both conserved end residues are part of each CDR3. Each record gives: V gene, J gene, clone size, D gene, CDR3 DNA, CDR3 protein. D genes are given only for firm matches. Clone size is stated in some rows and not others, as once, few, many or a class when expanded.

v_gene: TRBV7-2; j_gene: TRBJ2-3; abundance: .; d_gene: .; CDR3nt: TGTGCCAGCAGCGTAAGGGACGGCGATACGCAGTATTTT; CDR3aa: CASSVRDGDTQYF
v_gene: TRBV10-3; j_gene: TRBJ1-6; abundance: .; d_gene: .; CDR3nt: TGTGCCATCAGTGAAGGGACGGCCGTCCTTTGGGATTCACCCCTCCACTTT; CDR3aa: CAISEGTAVLWDSPLHF
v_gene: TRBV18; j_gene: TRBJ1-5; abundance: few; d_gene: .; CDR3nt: TGTGCCAGCTCACCGGCGGGGGTTAGCAATCAGCCCCAGCATTTT; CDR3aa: CASSPAGVSNQPQHF
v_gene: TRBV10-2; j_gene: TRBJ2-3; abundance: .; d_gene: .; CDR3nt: TGCGCCACCTCTCGTCCGGGGGCTACAGATACGCAGTATTTT; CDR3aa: CATSRPGATDTQYF
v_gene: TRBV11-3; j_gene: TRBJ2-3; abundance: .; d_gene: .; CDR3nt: TGTGCCAGCAGCTTAGGGCCGGGGCCCCCGCAGGATACGCAGTATTTT; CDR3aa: CASSLGPGPPQDTQYF
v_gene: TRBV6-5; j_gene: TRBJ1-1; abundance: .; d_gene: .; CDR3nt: TGTGCCAGCAGCCTTATCGCTGGCACTGAAGCTTTCTTT; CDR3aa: CASSLIAGTEAFF
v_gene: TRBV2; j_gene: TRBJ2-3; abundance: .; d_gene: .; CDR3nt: TGTGCCAGCAGTGAAGGCCAGGGCGTCACAGATACGCAGTATTTT; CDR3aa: CASSEGQGVTDTQYF
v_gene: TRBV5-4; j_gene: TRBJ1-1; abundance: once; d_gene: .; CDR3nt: TGTGCCAGCAGTCGTCCGCGGGTGAAGGGGAACACTGAAGCTTTCTTT; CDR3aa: CASSRPRVKGNTEAFF
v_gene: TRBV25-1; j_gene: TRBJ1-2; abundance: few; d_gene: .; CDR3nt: TGTGCCAGCAGTGAGCGGGACTATGGCTACACCTTC; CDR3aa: CASSERDYGYTF
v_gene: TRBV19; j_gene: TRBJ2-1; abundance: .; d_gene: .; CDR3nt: TGTGCCAGTAGGGTAGTTGGCGGAAATGAGCAGTTCTTC; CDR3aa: CASRVVGGNEQFF
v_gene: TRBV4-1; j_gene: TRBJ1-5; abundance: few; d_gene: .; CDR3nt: TGCGCCAGCAGCCAAGTTGGCAGGGATCCCCTTAGCAATCAGCCCCAGCATTTT; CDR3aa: CASSQVGRDPLSNQPQHF
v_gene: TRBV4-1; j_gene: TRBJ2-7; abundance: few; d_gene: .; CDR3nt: TGCGCCAGCAGCCAAGGGGATACCGGCACCCTCTACGAGCAGTACTTC; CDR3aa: CASSQGDTGTLYEQYF
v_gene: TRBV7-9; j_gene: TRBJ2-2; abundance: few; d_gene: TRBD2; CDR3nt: TGTGCCAGCAGCCCGAGGACTAGCGGGGGCGAAACCGGGGAGCTGTTTTTT; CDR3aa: CASSPRTSGGETGELFF
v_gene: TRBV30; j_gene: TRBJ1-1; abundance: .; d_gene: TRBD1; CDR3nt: TGTGCCTGGACCCACAGGGGGACTGAAGCTTTCTTT; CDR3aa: CAWTHRGTEAFF
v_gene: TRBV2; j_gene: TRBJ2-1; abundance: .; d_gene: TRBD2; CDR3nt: TGTGCCAGCACGAAGCGGGGACCCTACAATGAGCAGTTCTTC; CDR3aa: CASTKRGPYNEQFF
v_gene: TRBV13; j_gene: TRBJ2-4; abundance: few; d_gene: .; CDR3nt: TGTGCCAGCAGCTCACAGGGTGCCAAAAACATTCAGTACTTC; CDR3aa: CASSSQGAKNIQYF
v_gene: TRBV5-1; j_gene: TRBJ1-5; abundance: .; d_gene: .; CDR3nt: TGCGCCAGCAGCCCCGGGGGGCGAACCCAGCCCCAGCATTTT; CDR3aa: CASSPGGRTQPQHF
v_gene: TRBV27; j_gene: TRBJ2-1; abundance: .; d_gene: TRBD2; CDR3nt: TGTGCCAGCAGCACTCTACAGCGGGGGGCCTACAATGAGCAGTTCTTC; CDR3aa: CASSTLQRGAYNEQFF
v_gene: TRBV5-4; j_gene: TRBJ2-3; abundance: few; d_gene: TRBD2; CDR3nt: TGTGCCAGCAGCTTGAAGACTAGCGGGGGCACAGATACGCAGTATTTT; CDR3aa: CASSLKTSGGTDTQYF
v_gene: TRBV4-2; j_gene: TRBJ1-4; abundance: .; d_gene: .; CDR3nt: TGTGCCAGCAGCCAAGAATCCGGGACGGATAATGAAAAACTGTTTTTT; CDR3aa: CASSQESGTDNEKLFF
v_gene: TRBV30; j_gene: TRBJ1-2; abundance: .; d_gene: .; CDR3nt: TGTGCCTGGAGTGTAAACAGGGCCTATGGCTACACCTTC; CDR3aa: CAWSVNRAYGYTF
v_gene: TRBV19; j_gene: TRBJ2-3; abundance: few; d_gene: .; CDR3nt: TGTGCCACCGCCTCGCAGGGGACAGATACGCAGTATTTT; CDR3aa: CATASQGTDTQYF
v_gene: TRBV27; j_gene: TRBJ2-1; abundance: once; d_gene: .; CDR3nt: TGTGCCAGCAGTTTATCGATAGTGTATGAGCAGTTCTTC; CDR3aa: CASSLSIVYEQFF
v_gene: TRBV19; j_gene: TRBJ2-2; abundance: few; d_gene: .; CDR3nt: TGTGCCAGTAGAATCAGGAACACCGGGGAGCTGTTTTTT; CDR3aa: CASRIRNTGELFF
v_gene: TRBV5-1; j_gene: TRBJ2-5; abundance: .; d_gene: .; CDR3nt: TGCGCCAGCAGCTTGTTGCAGGGACAAGAGACCCAGTACTTC; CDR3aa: CASSLLQGQETQYF
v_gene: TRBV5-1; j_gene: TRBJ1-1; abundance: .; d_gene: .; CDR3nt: TGCGCCAGCAGCGAGGGTTCCGTGCAAAACACTGAAGCTTTCTTT; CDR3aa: CASSEGSVQNTEAFF
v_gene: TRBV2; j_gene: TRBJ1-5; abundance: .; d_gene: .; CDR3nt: TGTGCCAGCTGGGCGGGTCGCGGCAATCAGCCCCAGCATTTT; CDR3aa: CASWAGRGNQPQHF
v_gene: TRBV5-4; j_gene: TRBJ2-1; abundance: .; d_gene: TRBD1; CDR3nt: TGTGCCAGCAGCCCACAGGGGGCCCCCTACAATGAGCAGTTCTTC; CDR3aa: CASSPQGAPYNEQFF
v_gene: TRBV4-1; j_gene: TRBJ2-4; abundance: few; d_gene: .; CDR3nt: TGCGCCAGCAGCCTGACAGGACTAGCCAAAAACATTCAGTACTTC; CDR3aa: CASSLTGLAKNIQYF
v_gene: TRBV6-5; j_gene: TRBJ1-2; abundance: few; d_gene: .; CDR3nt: TGTGCCAGCAGTTACCTTGGGGGACCCTATGGCTACACCTTC; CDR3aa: CASSYLGGPYGYTF
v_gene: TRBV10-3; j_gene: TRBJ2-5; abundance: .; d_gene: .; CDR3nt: TGTGCCACTAAGAATGATAAAGAGACCCAGTACTTC; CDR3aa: CATKNDKETQYF
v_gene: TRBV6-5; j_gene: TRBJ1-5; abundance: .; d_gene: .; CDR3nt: TGTGCCAGCAGTAGACTGGGGGAGGGTCAGCCCCAGCATTTT; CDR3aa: CASSRLGEGQPQHF
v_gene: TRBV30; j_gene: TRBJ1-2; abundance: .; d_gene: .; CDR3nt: TGTGCCTGGAGCCCCGTTGCCCGTGCGGTTTCCACCTTC; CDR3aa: CAWSPVARAVSTF
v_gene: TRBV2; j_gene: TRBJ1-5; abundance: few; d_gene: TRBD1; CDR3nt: TGTGCCAGCAAGGGGACAGTCAATCAGCCCCAGCATTTT; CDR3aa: CASKGTVNQPQHF
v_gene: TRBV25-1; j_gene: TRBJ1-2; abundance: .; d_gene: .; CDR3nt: TGTGCCAGCAGTGCCCCGGGACAAAGATATGGCTACACCTTC; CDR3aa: CASSAPGQRYGYTF
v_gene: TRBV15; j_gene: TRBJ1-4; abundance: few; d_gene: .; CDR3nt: TGTGCCACCAGCAGAGATCCCACAACTAATGAAAAACTGTTTTTT; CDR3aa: CATSRDPTTNEKLFF
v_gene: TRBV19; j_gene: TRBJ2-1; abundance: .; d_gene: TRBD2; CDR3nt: TGTGCCAGTAGTATTGATCCCCGGACTAGCGGGAAGATTTTCAATGAGCAGTTCTTC; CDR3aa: CASSIDPRTSGKIFNEQFF
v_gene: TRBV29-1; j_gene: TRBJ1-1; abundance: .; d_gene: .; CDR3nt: TGCAGCGTCACAGGTCGCATGAACACTGAAGCTTTCTTT; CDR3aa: CSVTGRMNTEAFF
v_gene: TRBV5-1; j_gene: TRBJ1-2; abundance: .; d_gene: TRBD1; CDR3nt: TGCGCCAGCAGCTTGGGACAGGGTATTGGCTACACCTTC; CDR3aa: CASSLGQGIGYTF
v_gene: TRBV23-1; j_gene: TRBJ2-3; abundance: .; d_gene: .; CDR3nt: TGCGCCAGCAGTCACCCCCCGCCGACAGCCCAAAAAACAGATACGCAGTATTTT; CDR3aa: CASSHPPPTAQKTDTQYF
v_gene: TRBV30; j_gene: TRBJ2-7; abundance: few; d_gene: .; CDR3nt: TGTGCCTGGAGTATGTTAGCGGAGAACTACGAGCAGTACTTC; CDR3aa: CAWSMLAENYEQYF
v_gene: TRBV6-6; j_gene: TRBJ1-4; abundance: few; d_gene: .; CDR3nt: TGTGCCAGCAGACAGGGTTTCGATAATGAAAAACTGTTTTTT; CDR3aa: CASRQGFDNEKLFF
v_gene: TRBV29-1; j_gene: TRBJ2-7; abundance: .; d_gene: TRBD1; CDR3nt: TGCAGCCCCCCGGGACAGCTTGAGGGGGACCTCTACGAGCAGTACTTC; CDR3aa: CSPPGQLEGDLYEQYF
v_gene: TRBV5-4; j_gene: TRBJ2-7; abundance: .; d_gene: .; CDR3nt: TGTGCCAGCAGCTTGACACTTGGCTACGAGCAGTACTTC; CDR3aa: CASSLTLGYEQYF
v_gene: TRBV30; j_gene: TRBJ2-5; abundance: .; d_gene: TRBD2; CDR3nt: TGTGCCTGGAGTCGAGAGGGAGGGCGAGAGACCCAGTACTTC; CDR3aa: CAWSREGGRETQYF
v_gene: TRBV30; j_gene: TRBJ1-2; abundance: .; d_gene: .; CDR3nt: TGTGCCTGGCACCGGCGGGGCTATAACTATGGCTACACCTTC; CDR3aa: CAWHRRGYNYGYTF
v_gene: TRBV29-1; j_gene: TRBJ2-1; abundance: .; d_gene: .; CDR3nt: TGCAGCGTTGATGACCGGGGATACAATGAGCAGTTCTTC; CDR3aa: CSVDDRGYNEQFF
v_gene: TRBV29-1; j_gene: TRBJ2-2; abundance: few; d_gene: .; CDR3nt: TGCAGCGGTGGTCAGGGATCCACCGGGGAGCTGTTTTTT; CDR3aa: CSGGQGSTGELFF
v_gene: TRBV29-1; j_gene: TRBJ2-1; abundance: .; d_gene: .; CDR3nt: TGCAGCGTGGCCGGGACCAATGAGCAGTTCTTC; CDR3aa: CSVAGTNEQFF
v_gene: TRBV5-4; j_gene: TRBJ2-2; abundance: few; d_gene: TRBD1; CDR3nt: TGTGCCAGCAGCTGGGGACAGGGGTGGACCGGGGAGCTGTTTTTT; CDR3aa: CASSWGQGWTGELFF
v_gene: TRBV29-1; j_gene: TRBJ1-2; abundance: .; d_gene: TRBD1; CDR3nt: TGCAGCGTTGAGGGGCCGGTTAGGGGGCGGAACTATGGCTACACCTTC; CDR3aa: CSVEGPVRGRNYGYTF
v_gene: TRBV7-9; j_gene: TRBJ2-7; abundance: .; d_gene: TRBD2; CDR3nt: TGTGCCAGCAGCTTAGCGGGGACTAGCGGATACGAGCAGTACTTC; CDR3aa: CASSLAGTSGYEQYF